This T cell receptor beta chain originates from a study of T-cell reconstitution after alpha-beta-depleted transplantation in children. Molecular barcoding with unique molecular identifiers was used for the TCRbeta library. TCRdb recomputed calls from the PCR reads with MiXCR, one row per CDR3 protein. The data show around 380,000 distinct CDR3 sequences, about 11% seen once. This clonotype was seen a few times. This TCR was recovered from a human donor who donated a stem cell graft to a child with acute myeloid leukemia. The specimen was PBMCs from the stem cell graft donor, collected from the stem cell graft.

The CDR3: CASRPSGISSYNEQFF. Here the CDR3 DNA reads TGTGCCAGCAGACCTAGTGGGATCAGCTCCTACAATGAGCAGTTCTTC. The V gene is TRBV12-3 or TRBV12-4, the J gene TRBJ2-1; D is unresolved. The CDR3 extends over 16 amino acids. The V gene lost 6 bases and the J gene lost 0 bases, with 15 bases spanning the gap.